This TCR beta chain is from a study of T cells in Graves' hyperthyroidism and ophthalmopathy (dated by TCRdb to the late 2010s). Regarding the research as a whole: Peripheral blood was sampled at the time of initial diagnosis, prior to any treatment. To identify distinguishing TCR V-J signatures, a discovery cohort of about 100 patients was used, comprising 43 with Graves' ophthalmopathy and around 60 with stable Graves' hyperthyroidism. An independent validation cohort of around 19 hyperthyroidism patients and over 15 patients who later progressed to ophthalmopathy tested prospective prediction of ophthalmopathy. For training and testing, the 100 or so patients in the discovery cohort were randomly divided in a 7:3 ratio. In addition, the study compared T-cell repertoires in thyroid tissue and in blood from six Graves' hyperthyroidism patients. Following sampling, methimazole starting at 30 mg daily was given to hyperthyroidism patients, and high-dose intravenous methylprednisolone was given to ophthalmopathy patients. The paper reports TCR Vbeta CDR3 sequencing of approximately 140 peripheral blood samples: 43 ophthalmopathy, approximately 74 hyperthyroidism and around 17 progressor patients.

TCR beta CDR3 regions were amplified from RNA transcripts. The TCR CDR3 was subjected to a first round of RT-PCR using the HTBI primer set and the Qiagen OneStep RT-PCR kit. Libraries were constructed in a second round of multiplex PCR, after which size selection and purification were carried out. Libraries were sequenced paired-end with 100 bp reads on an Illumina HiSeq2000. Under the source paper's analysis protocol: SOAPnuke was used to process the raw data, throwing out any read that contained adapters or uncalled bases, had a mean Phred below 15, or lacked an exact constant-primer or identifier match. COPE v1.2.5 was used to merge high-quality paired reads, and clonotypes were defined as unique nucleotide sequences. Clonotypes were aligned to IMGT TRBV, TRBD and TRBJ reference segments using MiTCR v1.1. The analysis included only V-J combinations with a frequency above 0.0001, which together covered 98% to 99.2% of the repertoires. A TCS score was defined as the ratio of F50 (clonal expansion) to E x V (chaos), with BLOSUM62-based TCRdist applied between CDR3 peptides within each V-J. Welch's t-statistics and random forest reduced fewer than 550 V-J features to 13, which were used in a naive Bayes classifier (R e1071). The public reads were quality trimmed at Q25 with fastp and then assembled into clones with MiXCR by TCRdb, keeping productive beta chains. Every distinct CDR3 protein forms one entry, paired with its most common genes and DNA. In this record, the V and J calls reflect TCRdb's handling and not the investigators' own analysis. The sample table lists over 200,000 distinct CDR3 sequences, around 20% of them with a count of one. Just under 45% of the sample comes from the top ten.

The CDR3 sequence holds 16 residues, the cysteine and phenylalanine included. Only the CDR3 part of the read is kept: 48 bases, read in frame from the first base. Reading the germline V gene (reference sequence) gives CDR1 LGHDT and CDR2 YNNKEL. Trimming costs V 1 base and J 1 base, and their ends lie 13 bases apart. A patient counted as having stable Graves' hyperthyroidism if no progression to ophthalmopathy occurred over 18 months of follow-up. Hyperthyroidism patients were newly diagnosed, had a disease duration of under 2 months, and were aged 18 to 65 years. Patients with uncontrolled infections, other autoimmune diseases, pregnancy or lactation were excluded. Diagnoses were based on clinical symptoms, serum thyroxine and TRAb, thyroid ultrasound and orbital computed tomography. PBMCs were isolated from more than 9 ml of fresh peripheral blood by Ficoll-Paque density gradient centrifugation. Total RNA was extracted with Trizol reagent, and quality was checked on an Agilent 2100 Bioanalyzer.

The table lists this clonotype with many counts. The antigen it recognizes is unknown. Base qualities are not recorded, but no much larger clone differs from it by a single base. Study-wide findings and limitations: Sample size was not statistically predetermined, and blinding of investigators to group allocation was not performed. A 13 V-J signature model separated ophthalmopathy from stable hyperthyroidism, with approximately 86% sensitivity and roughly 84% specificity in cross-validation and 80%/75% in testing. During validation, the model predicted progression to ophthalmopathy a median of around 7 months ahead of onset, with almost 71% sensitivity and less than 85% specificity. Most expanded thyroid clonotypes (frequency above 0.001) were also found in blood, which suggests that blood repertoires may mirror thyroid immune responses.

This receptor was obtained from a man in his forties with Graves' hyperthyroidism. The chain joins TRBV3-1 to TRBJ1-1; no D gene can be assigned with confidence. Sequences were obtained from blood. In nucleotides, the sequence is TGTGCCAGCAGCCAAGCTGCCGACGGAAGGAACACTGAAGCTTTCTTT. Its translation is CASSQAADGRNTEAFF.